This T cell receptor (beta chain) was found in a study of CD8 T cells in Susac syndrome. The patients who served as multiple sclerosis controls were treatment-naive and had stable or active relapsing-remitting disease that fulfilled the revised McDonald criteria. The CD8+ and CD4+ T cells were negatively isolated, with the TEMRA cells enriched by FACS. The germline V and J ends were trimmed by 4 bases and 2 bases, with 12 bases remaining between them. Germline CDR1 is SGHDN and CDR2 is FVKESK. The CDR3 has 14 amino acids. RNA totalling about 0.5 to 1 ug underwent reverse transcription with random hexamers. TCR beta CDR3 was amplified by immunoSEQ multiplex PCR. This amplification extended across 54 Vbeta and 13 Jbeta segments. Each CDR3 protein gets one entry after TCRdb re-called the immunoSEQ multiplex PCR reads with MiXCR. Of more than 95,000 distinct CDR3 sequences in the sample, 85% to 95% were seen once.

The rearrangement joins TRBV14 to TRBJ2-7; D possibly matches TRBD1 or TRBD2 (5 bases each). Material: CD8+ T cells from PBMCs. The TCR comes from a human donor with multiple sclerosis. CDR3 sequence (DNA): TGTGCCAGCAGCCCGGGACGCGGAGCCTACGAGCAGTACTTC. Residues: CASSPGRGAYEQYF.